The 3 T cell receptor beta chains given below trace back to one sample, sequenced in a study of a mutant IDH1 vaccine in newly diagnosed glioma. The protocol was immunoSEQ multiplex PCR, while the TCRdb copy is restricted to in-frame clones and leaves out a portion. The data contain over 35,000 clones, roughly four fifths of them singletons. Time point meaning: week 23, last vaccination. Topical imiquimod accompanied each vaccine dose, which consisted of 300 ug of mutant IDH1 20-mer peptide. Their antigen targets remain unknown. Sequences were derived from PBMCs, sampled from a glioma patient whose treatment included an IDH1 peptide vaccine. The receptors shown here come from a man aged 40-50 years with glioma.

This clone was recorded a few times. The DNA of the CDR3 is TGTGCCAGCAGTTTACACGGGGATTCACCCCTCCACTTT. Protein sequence: CASSLHGDSPLHF. V is TRBV27 and J is TRBJ1-6; unclear D gene. Trimming pared 2 bases from V and 8 bases from J, leaving 7 bases between. Germline CDR1 is MNHEY and CDR2 is SMNVEV (reference sequence). CDR3 size: 13 residues.

CDR3 in amino acids: CASSPTGQILGEQFF. The CDR3 coding sequence is TGTGCCAGCAGCCCTACTGGACAAATCCTCGGTGAGCAGTTCTTC. V and J are TRBV7-2 and TRBJ2-1; tentatively, D is TRBD1 (5 bases). The CDR3 consists of 15 residues. Germline CDR1 is SGHTA and CDR2 is FQGNSA. V gave up 5 bases and J gave up 9 bases, with 20 bases separating them.

The chain is built from TRBV19 and TRBJ1-3; D gene unclear. The ends were cut back, 0 bases at V and 0 bases at J, with 9 bases in the middle. This CDR3 spans 16 amino acids. Germline CDR1 reads LNHDA; CDR2 reads SQIVND (reference sequence). The CDR3 nucleotides read TGTGCCAGTAGTATAGAGGAGTCTAGCTCTGGAAACACCATATATTTT. Protein: CASSIEESSSGNTIYF. Based on the CDR3 plus reference TRBV19 and TRBJ1-3, the full variable domain is DGGITQSPKYLFRKEGQNVTLSCEQNLNHDAMYWYRQDPGQGLRLIYYSQIVNDFQKGDIAEGYSVSREKKESFPLTVTSAQKNPTAFYLCASSIEESSSGNTIYFGEGSWLTVV.